The T cell receptor (beta chain) under discussion was sequenced for a study of response to subunit inactivated influenza vaccine. Study results and limitations: T cells newly recruited by each seasonal influenza vaccination are few, the authors suggested.

TCRdb re-called the RT-PCR reads with MiXCR, one entry per CDR3 protein. The sample includes roughly 700,000 distinct CDR3 sequences, around 16% seen only once; the top ten take roughly 12%. The CDR3 covers 14 residues. V was trimmed by 4 bases and J by 6 bases, leaving 13 bases between them. There are many counts of this clonotype. Its antigen is currently unknown. The chain uses TRBV12-3 or TRBV12-4 and TRBJ2-1; D is tentatively TRBD1 or TRBD2 (5 bases each). The specimen was PBMCs from blood, collected about 11 days after vaccination. This sequence was found in a man between 50 and 59 years old who received an inactivated influenza vaccine. CDR3 residues: CASSSLWGSNEQFF. CDR3 in DNA: TGTGCCAGCAGTTCCTTGTGGGGGAGCAATGAGCAGTTCTTC.